The source of this TCR beta chain is a study of shared clonotypes between healthy human individuals (TCRdb year 2020). For the study in its entirety: A few men and a couple of women, aged 18 to 49 years, made up the cohort. The study deeply sequenced blood TCR repertoires of roughly five healthy adults to estimate repertoire size and the extent of clonotype sharing between individuals. Leukapheresis yielded between about 0.8 and 9.5 billion PBMCs per donor. To increase sequencing depth and limit assay-specific biases, TCR repertoire library preparation and sequencing were carried out by different laboratories using diverse techniques. For each donor, CD4 naive and CD4 memory were each run on three plates, CD8 naive on two plates, and CD8 memory on one plate. Beyond this particular receptor, the publication reports: Clonotypes shared by all four sorted-subset donors showed higher generation probabilities than non-shared clonotypes. Incomplete sequencing was indicated by rarefaction of sorted-subset datasets, despite the large sequencing depth. The genetic and exposure-history diversity represented was limited by the small number of donors. Sampling was restricted to blood, and TCR repertoires in tissues likely differ from the TCR repertoires found in blood. Sharing across a few donors was observed for about 5% of naive CD4, about 3.2% of naive CD8, 2% to 2.5% of memory CD4, and approximately 0.41% of memory CD8 clonotypes. Naive subsets generally had larger estimated clonotype richness than memory subsets. Pairwise subsampling led to the expectation that sequencing depth would affect the degree of clonotype sharing among donors.

TCR CDR3 regions were amplified from genomic DNA by multiplex PCR using the deep immunoSEQ assay. Genomic DNA extracted from each cell subset was distributed evenly over all wells of several immunoSEQ 96-well plates, and each plate served as one replicate. For sorted subsets, approximately 190 ng of genomic DNA, equivalent to 25,000 to 35,000 T cell genomes, went into each replicate PCR. The purified libraries were quantified using a Qubit 3.0 fluorometer, sized with a Bioanalyzer 2100, and then quantified again using the KAPA Library Quantification kit. Every immunoSEQ 96-well plate was sequenced on a dedicated single-read 150-cycle Illumina NextSeq 550 flow cell. In the paper's pipeline: The immunoSEQ output contained only junctional sequences without quality scores, so filtering could not match that applied to full-length reads. To assign V/J genes and CDR3, sequences were annotated using PyIR, a Python wrapper for IgBLAST v1.9, with IMGT germline references. Reads with weak V/J assignments (E-value above 1e-6), missing CDR3, stop codons, out-of-frame junctions, or ambiguous translated residues were removed. V3J clonotypes were defined by identical inferred V gene, J gene, and CDR3 amino acid sequence. To compute the percentage overlap between repertoires, the number of shared unique clonotypes was divided by the size of the smaller repertoire. RTK rarefaction, the Chao1 estimator, and Recon v2.1 estimates of unobserved clonotypes were used to assess repertoire richness. OLGA was used to compute generation probabilities for all TCRbeta clonotypes that the gDNA method yielded from a few donors. Here the immuneACCESS table is served through TCRdb, limited to in-frame sequences with V and J called. Missing clones are a known gap in these copies; in checked studies unresolved V genes cover under half, and the rest lacks a known reason. Clone size and V and J calls were adopted from that table, with D and trimming inferred from the DNA. Here the sample has around 1,900,000 clones; over 85% occur a single time. The ten largest clones capture 1.5% to 2% of the sample.

Cut back by 1 base and 4 bases, the V and J ends lie 11 bases apart. The cysteine opens and the phenylalanine closes a CDR3 of 15 amino acids. The sequence is cut down to CDR3 DNA, 45 bases in frame from base 1. According to the germline V gene (reference sequence), CDR1 reads SGHAT and CDR2 reads FQDESV. CD8 naive samples were obtained by positive selection for CCR7 among CD45RO-negative cells, yielding a CD45RA+CCR7+ population from which TemRA cells were excluded. Healthy HIV-negative adults with no recently reported acute infections or vaccinations were included as donors. Only Caucasian adults living in Nashville, Tennessee, USA were represented among the donors. After blood collection by leukapheresis, PBMCs were isolated using Ficoll-Histopaque density gradient centrifugation and then cryopreserved in the vapor phase of liquid nitrogen. Purity and quantity of every magnetically sorted T cell population were checked by analytical flow cytometry. Genomic DNA was isolated from every sorted fraction and measured by UV absorbance on a Nanodrop 2000c.

As for this clone: Its cognate antigen has yet to be identified. Base qualities are not at hand, and no much larger clone is one base apart.

The sequence was collected from a man aged 18 to 35 in good health. Some clones in this sample may be carry-over from other donors' samples. The receptor chain draws on TRBV11-1 and TRBJ2-1; no D gene call is confident. The sequencing sample was made of naive CD8+ T cells from PBMCs. The cell subset or site label for this specimen denotes: CD45RA+CCR7+. The nucleotide sequence is TGTGCCAGCAGCTTAGGGGTAGCACCATACAATGAGCAGTTCTTC. This codes for CASSLGVAPYNEQFF.